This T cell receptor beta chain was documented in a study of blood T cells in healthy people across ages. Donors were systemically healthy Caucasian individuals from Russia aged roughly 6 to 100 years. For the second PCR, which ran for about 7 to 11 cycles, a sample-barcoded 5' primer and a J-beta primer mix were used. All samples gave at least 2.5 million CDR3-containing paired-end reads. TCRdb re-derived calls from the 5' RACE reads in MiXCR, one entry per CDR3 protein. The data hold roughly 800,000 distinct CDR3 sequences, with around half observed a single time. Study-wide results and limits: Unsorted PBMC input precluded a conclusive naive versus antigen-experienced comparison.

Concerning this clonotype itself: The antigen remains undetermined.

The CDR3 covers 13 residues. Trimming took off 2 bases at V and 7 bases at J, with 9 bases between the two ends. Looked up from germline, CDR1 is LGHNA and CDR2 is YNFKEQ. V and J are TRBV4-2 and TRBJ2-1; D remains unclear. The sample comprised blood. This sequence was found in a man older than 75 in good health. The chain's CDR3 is CASSQNRGNEQFF. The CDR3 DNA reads TGTGCCAGCAGCCAAAACAGAGGTAATGAGCAGTTCTTC.